This entry is about one T cell receptor (beta chain). The data derive from a study of T cell clones after liver transplantation. V shed 2 bases and J shed 0 bases, with 20 bases lying between them. Germline V gene data show CDR1 as SGHTA and CDR2 as FQGNSA. This CDR3 comprises 19 residues. Only in-frame clones appear in the TCRdb table, and some are missing; sequencing was by immunoSEQ multiplex PCR. The sample shows around 8,400 clones, about four fifths of them seen only once. The sample here was CD8+ T cells from blood, taken before liver transplant. The sequence was obtained from a human donor who received a liver transplant. The chain couples TRBV7-2 to TRBJ1-5; no definite D call. In nucleotides, the CDR3 is TGTGCCAGCAGCTTATTTGTAGCCCCACGTTACCATAGCAATCAGCCCCAGCATTTT. Translating it yields CASSLFVAPRYHSNQPQHF.